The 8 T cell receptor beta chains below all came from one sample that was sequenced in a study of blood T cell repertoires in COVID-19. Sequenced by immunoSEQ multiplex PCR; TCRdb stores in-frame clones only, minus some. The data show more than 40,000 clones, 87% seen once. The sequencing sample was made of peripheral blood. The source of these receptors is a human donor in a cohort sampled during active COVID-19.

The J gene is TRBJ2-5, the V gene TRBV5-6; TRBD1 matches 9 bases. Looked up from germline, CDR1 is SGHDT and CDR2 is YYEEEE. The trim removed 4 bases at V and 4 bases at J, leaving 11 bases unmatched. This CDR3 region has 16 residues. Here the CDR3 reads CASSLGTGFHRETQYF. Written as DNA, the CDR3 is TGTGCCAGCAGCCTCGGGACAGGGTTTCATCGAGAGACCCAGTACTTC.

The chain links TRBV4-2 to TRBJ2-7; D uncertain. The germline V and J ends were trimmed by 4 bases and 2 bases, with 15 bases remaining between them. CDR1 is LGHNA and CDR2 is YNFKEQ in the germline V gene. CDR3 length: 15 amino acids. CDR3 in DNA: TGTGCCAGCAGCCCACAGTTCGCCCCAACCTACGAGCAGTACTTC. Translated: CASSPQFAPTYEQYF.

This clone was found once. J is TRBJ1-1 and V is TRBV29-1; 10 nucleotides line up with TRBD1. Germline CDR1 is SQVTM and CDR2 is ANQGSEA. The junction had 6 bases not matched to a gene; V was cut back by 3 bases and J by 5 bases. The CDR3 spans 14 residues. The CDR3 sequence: CSVETGGRRTEAFF. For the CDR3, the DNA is TGCAGCGTTGAGACAGGGGGCCGGAGGACTGAAGCTTTCTTT.

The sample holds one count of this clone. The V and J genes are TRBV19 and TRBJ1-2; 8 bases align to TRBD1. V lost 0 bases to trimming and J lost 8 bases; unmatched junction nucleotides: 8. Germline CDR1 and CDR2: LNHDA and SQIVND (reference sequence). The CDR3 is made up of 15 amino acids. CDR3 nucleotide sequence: TGTGCCAGTAGTATAGAGCCAGGACAGGGTGGCGGCTACACCTTC. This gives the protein CASSIEPGQGGGYTF.

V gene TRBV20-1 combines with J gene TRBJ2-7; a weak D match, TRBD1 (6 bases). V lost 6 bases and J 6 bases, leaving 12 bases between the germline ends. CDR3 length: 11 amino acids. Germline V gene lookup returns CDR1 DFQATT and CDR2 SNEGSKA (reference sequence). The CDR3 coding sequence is TGCAGTGCAGACAGGACCCTCGAGCAGTACTTC. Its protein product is CSADRTLEQYF.

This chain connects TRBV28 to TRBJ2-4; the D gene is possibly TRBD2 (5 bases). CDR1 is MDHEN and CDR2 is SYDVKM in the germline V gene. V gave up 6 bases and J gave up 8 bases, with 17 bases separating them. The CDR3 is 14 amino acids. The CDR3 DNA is TGTGCCAGCAGCGACGGGGTAGCTAGACACATTCAGTACTTC. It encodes CASSDGVARHIQYF.

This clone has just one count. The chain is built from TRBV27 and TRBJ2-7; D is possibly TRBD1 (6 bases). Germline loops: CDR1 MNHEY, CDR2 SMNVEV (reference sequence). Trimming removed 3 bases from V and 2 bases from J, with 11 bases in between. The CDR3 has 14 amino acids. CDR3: CASSLDRNTYEQYF. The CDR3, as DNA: TGTGCCAGCAGTTTGGACAGAAATACCTACGAGCAGTACTTC.

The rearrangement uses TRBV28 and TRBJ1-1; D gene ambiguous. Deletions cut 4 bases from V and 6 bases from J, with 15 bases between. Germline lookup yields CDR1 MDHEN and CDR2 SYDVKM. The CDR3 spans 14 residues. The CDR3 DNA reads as TGTGCCAGCAGTTCCGGAGAAATCAGCCCTGAAGCTTTCTTT. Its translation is CASSSGEISPEAFF.